These T cell receptor beta chains were read from a single sample in a study of blood T cell repertoires in COVID-19. TCRdb keeps only in-frame clones here, not all; method: immunoSEQ multiplex PCR. The table shows under 65,000 clones, with roughly 90% occurring only once. The sequencing input was peripheral blood. Receptors were obtained from a man older than 75 with acute or convalescent COVID-19. Each CDR3 is given with its conserved first and last residue. D genes are given only for firm matches. Not every row has a clone size; where given, it reads once, few, many or a size class.

TRBV7-2,TRBJ1-6,-,TRBD1,CASSSQTGVTNSPLHF,TGTGCCAGCAGCTCTCAGACAGGGGTGACGAATTCACCCCTCCACTTT
TRBV2,TRBJ2-7,few,TRBD2,CATQAGGAFHEQYF,TGTGCCACACAAGCCGGGGGGGCCTTCCACGAGCAGTACTTC
TRBV10-3,TRBJ2-1,few,-,CAISEPGQSSYNEQFF,TGTGCCATCAGTGAGCCTGGACAGAGCTCCTACAATGAGCAGTTCTTC
TRBV3-1/TRBV3-2,TRBJ2-7,few,TRBD1,CASSQDPRGYEQYF,TGTGCCAGCAGCCAAGACCCCAGGGGGTACGAGCAGTACTTC
TRBV5-4,TRBJ1-1,-,-,CASSPDSNTEAFF,TGTGCCAGCAGCCCGGACTCGAACACTGAAGCTTTCTTT
TRBV6-5,TRBJ1-2,-,TRBD1,CATRTGTEYGYTF,TGTGCCACCCGAACCGGGACAGAATATGGCTACACCTTC
TRBV2,TRBJ2-7,-,-,CASSAEGGYEQYF,TGTGCCAGCAGTGCGGAAGGGGGCTACGAGCAGTACTTC
TRBV6-2/TRBV6-3,TRBJ1-4,-,-,CASSTHLWTMRFGATNEKLFF,TGTGCCAGCAGTACCCATCTCTGGACTATGAGGTTTGGGGCAACTAATGAAAAACTGTTTTTT
TRBV6-5,TRBJ1-6,-,-,CASRQGTHAISPLHF,TGTGCCAGCAGGCAAGGGACTCATGCCATTTCACCCCTCCACTTT
TRBV10-3,TRBJ2-3,-,-,CAIRRSGTGASGGPDTQYF,TGTGCCATCAGGAGATCCGGGACAGGGGCTAGCGGGGGACCAGATACGCAGTATTTT
TRBV2,TRBJ2-1,-,-,CASSELVRDIEQFF,TGTGCCAGCAGTGAACTGGTCAGGGATATTGAGCAGTTCTTC
TRBV4-2,TRBJ2-5,-,-,CASSQDTQQETQYF,TGTGCCAGCAGCCAAGATACCCAGCAAGAGACCCAGTACTTC
TRBV3-1/TRBV3-2,TRBJ1-1,-,TRBD1,CASETGVGKAEAFF,TGTGCCAGCGAGACAGGGGTTGGGAAGGCTGAAGCTTTCTTT
TRBV28,TRBJ1-4,-,TRBD1,CASSPGTGDEKLFF,TGTGCCAGCAGCCCCGGGACAGGGGACGAAAAACTGTTTTTT
TRBV10-1,TRBJ2-7,-,-,CATPGTSYCSYEQYF,TGCGCCACCCCGGGGACATCTTATTGCTCCTACGAGCAGTACTTC
TRBV5-1,TRBJ2-1,-,-,CASSLPGGYNEQFF,TGCGCCAGCAGCTTACCCGGGGGTTACAATGAGCAGTTCTTC
TRBV27,TRBJ1-6,-,TRBD1,CASDTGGTYNSPLHF,TGTGCCAGCGACACAGGGGGCACCTATAATTCACCCCTCCACTTT
TRBV6-5,TRBJ1-5,-,-,CASSYSRDSNQPQHF,TGTGCCAGCAGTTACTCGAGGGATAGCAATCAGCCCCAGCATTTT
TRBV28,TRBJ1-4,-,-,CATLGHNEKLFF,TGTGCCACCCTAGGCCATAATGAAAAACTGTTTTTT
TRBV13,TRBJ1-3,once,-,CASSPPDITSGNTIYF,TGTGCCAGCAGCCCACCTGACATCACCTCTGGAAACACCATATATTTT
TRBV30,TRBJ2-7,few,-,CAWSATWPYEQYF,TGTGCCTGGAGTGCCACGTGGCCATACGAGCAGTACTTC
TRBV2,TRBJ2-3,-,-,CASSALGLGDTDTQYF,TGTGCCAGCAGTGCCCTCGGACTGGGAGACACAGATACGCAGTATTTT
TRBV10-3,TRBJ2-3,-,-,CAISPGDTDTQYF,TGTGCCATCAGCCCGGGGGACACAGATACGCAGTATTTT
TRBV23-1,TRBJ1-5,-,-,CASSQSVGAPVGQPQHF,TGCGCCAGCAGTCAATCGGTAGGGGCCCCCGTAGGTCAGCCCCAGCATTTT
TRBV28,TRBJ1-2,-,-,CASSSTGRNYGYTF,TGTGCCAGCAGTAGCACAGGGAGAAACTATGGCTACACCTTC
TRBV30,TRBJ1-3,-,TRBD1,CAWSQGTGAGNTIYF,TGTGCCTGGAGCCAGGGGACAGGGGCTGGAAACACCATATATTTT
TRBV6-1,TRBJ1-5,-,-,CASSEGGRRSNQPQHF,TGTGCCAGCAGTGAAGGAGGGAGGAGGAGCAATCAGCCCCAGCATTTT
TRBV27,TRBJ1-1,once,-,CASTRTALNTEAFF,TGTGCCAGCACCAGGACAGCCTTGAACACTGAAGCTTTCTTT
TRBV5-4,TRBJ1-4,-,-,CASSLGGGISANEKLFF,TGTGCCAGCAGCTTGGGCGGGGGGATTTCGGCTAATGAAAAACTGTTTTTT
TRBV3-1/TRBV3-2,TRBJ2-2,-,TRBD2,CASSLFSGGGDTGELFF,TGTGCCAGCAGCCTCTTTAGCGGGGGAGGAGACACCGGGGAGCTGTTTTTT
TRBV5-1,TRBJ2-7,-,TRBD1,CASSRDRGPYEQYF,TGCGCCAGCAGCCGGGACAGGGGGCCCTACGAGCAGTACTTC
TRBV5-1,TRBJ1-3,once,-,CASSLIGVDTIYF,TGCGCCAGCAGCTTGATAGGGGTGGACACCATATATTTT
TRBV18,TRBJ2-2,-,-,CASSPQGENTGELFF,TGTGCCAGCTCACCACAGGGGGAGAACACCGGGGAGCTGTTTTTT
TRBV7-2,TRBJ2-1,-,TRBD2,CASSRGLAGDVSYNEQFF,TGTGCCAGCAGCCGGGGACTAGCGGGGGACGTCTCCTACAATGAGCAGTTCTTC
TRBV6-5,TRBJ1-6,-,-,CASSYSVRDFNSPLHF,TGTGCCAGCAGTTACTCGGTGCGGGACTTTAATTCACCCCTCCACTTT
TRBV7-8,TRBJ1-5,-,-,CASTSTPVSLSNQPQHF,TGTGCCAGCACTTCTACCCCCGTTTCTTTAAGCAATCAGCCCCAGCATTTT
TRBV25-1,TRBJ2-3,-,TRBD2,CASSEYGGGRTDTQYF,TGTGCCAGCAGTGAATACGGCGGGGGGAGGACAGATACGCAGTATTTT
TRBV30,TRBJ1-2,few,TRBD1,CAWSRDRPVGYTF,TGTGCCTGGAGCAGGGACAGGCCGGTCGGCTACACCTTC
TRBV3-1/TRBV3-2,TRBJ1-1,-,-,CASSQEGELTTEAFF,TGTGCCAGCAGCCAAGAAGGAGAGCTCACAACTGAAGCTTTCTTT
TRBV19,TRBJ1-5,-,-,CASSNGPHGSNQPQHF,TGTGCCAGTAGTAATGGGCCCCACGGAAGCAATCAGCCCCAGCATTTT
TRBV7-6,TRBJ2-2,-,TRBD2,CASSFGLAGVGGELFF,TGTGCCAGCAGCTTTGGACTAGCGGGGGTCGGCGGGGAGCTGTTTTTT
TRBV13,TRBJ2-3,-,-,CASSLVTRTDTQYF,TGTGCCAGCAGCTTGGTTACCCGGACAGATACGCAGTATTTT
TRBV30,TRBJ2-1,-,-,CAWMTGRENEQFF,TGTGCCTGGATGACGGGCAGGGAAAATGAGCAGTTCTTC
TRBV5-6,TRBJ1-2,-,-,CASSLDTNYGYTF,TGTGCCAGCAGCTTGGACACTAACTATGGCTACACCTTC
TRBV27,TRBJ1-1,few,-,CASSLVRGTEAFF,TGTGCCAGCAGTTTGGTCCGAGGCACTGAAGCTTTCTTT
TRBV28,TRBJ2-2,-,TRBD1,CASLPSRGTGVEELFF,TGTGCCAGCCTCCCTTCTCGCGGGACAGGGGTGGAAGAGCTGTTTTTT
TRBV18,TRBJ1-1,-,-,CASSPTPWPNTEAFF,TGTGCCAGCTCACCAACACCATGGCCTAACACTGAAGCTTTCTTT
TRBV18,TRBJ2-7,-,TRBD2,CASSPLSGAPYEQYF,TGTGCCAGCTCACCCCTTAGCGGGGCCCCCTACGAGCAGTACTTC
TRBV11-2,TRBJ1-6,-,-,CASSFSGANSPLHF,TGTGCCAGCAGCTTTTCAGGGGCTAATTCACCCCTCCACTTT
TRBV2,TRBJ1-1,-,-,CASGNRALPEAFF,TGTGCCAGCGGGAACAGGGCATTGCCTGAAGCTTTCTTT
TRBV3-1/TRBV3-2,TRBJ1-5,-,-,CASSPGAGLPNQPQHF,TGTGCCAGCAGCCCAGGGGCCGGGCTCCCCAATCAGCCCCAGCATTTT
TRBV5-1,TRBJ1-6,-,TRBD1,CASSTGQGDSPLHF,TGCGCCAGCAGCACGGGACAGGGGGATTCACCCCTCCACTTT
TRBV18,TRBJ2-7,-,-,CASSPGRGLEQYF,TGTGCCAGCTCACCAGGCAGGGGTCTGGAGCAGTACTTC
TRBV6-5,TRBJ2-7,-,TRBD1,CASRKQGYEDEQYF,TGTGCCAGCAGGAAACAGGGGTACGAGGACGAGCAGTACTTC
TRBV19,TRBJ2-6,-,TRBD1,CASSRSTGVPSGANVLTF,TGTGCCAGTAGTAGATCGACAGGGGTACCCTCTGGGGCCAACGTCCTGACTTTC
TRBV11-3,TRBJ2-1,-,TRBD1,CASSLVGQGNFNEQFF,TGTGCCAGCAGCTTAGTGGGACAGGGGAATTTCAATGAGCAGTTCTTC
TRBV6-5,TRBJ2-2,-,-,CASSWGGTGNTGELFF,TGTGCCAGCAGTTGGGGGGGGACAGGGAACACCGGGGAGCTGTTTTTT
TRBV7-9,TRBJ1-2,-,-,CASSYSSSAGYTF,TGTGCCAGCAGCTACAGCTCCTCGGCCGGCTACACCTTC
TRBV5-1,TRBJ1-4,-,-,CASSLATVAGATNEKLFF,TGCGCCAGCAGCTTGGCCACGGTGGCAGGGGCAACTAATGAAAAACTGTTTTTT
TRBV6-6,TRBJ1-6,-,TRBD1,CASSSPGQPNSPLHF,TGTGCCAGCAGTTCCCCGGGACAGCCTAATTCACCCCTCCACTTT